These 22 T cell receptor beta chains were sequenced from one sample in a study of PD-1 blockade in classical Hodgkin lymphoma. Repertoires were generated with immunoSEQ multiplex PCR, while TCRdb's copy carries only in-frame clones and drops some. The sample shows some 46,000 clones, roughly 80% of them seen only once. Brentuximab vedotin exposure varied, and every patient relapsed after autologous stem cell transplantation. This material consisted of peripheral blood mononuclear cells (PBMCs), taken before the second cycle of nivolumab. These receptor sequences come from a human donor with classical Hodgkin lymphoma.

The J gene is TRBJ2-1, the V gene TRBV5-8; 13 bases map to TRBD2. The V and J ends lost 3 bases and 7 bases, in that order; junction bases with no gene match: 13. The CDR3 is 18 residues long. From germline, CDR1 is SGHTS and CDR2 YDEGEE. The chain's CDR3 is CASSSTSGRAGRVNEQFF. As DNA, the CDR3 is TGTGCCAGCAGCTCAACTAGCGGGAGGGCTGGACGAGTGAATGAGCAGTTCTTC.

The chain is built from TRBV5-4 and TRBJ2-3, with TRBD2 matching over 11 bases. J was trimmed by 5 bases and V by 0 bases; bases with no gene match: 5. The CDR3 is 16 residues long. Per the germline V gene, CDR1 is SGHNT and CDR2 is YYREEE (reference sequence). The CDR3 bases are TGTGCCAGCAGCTTGGGGGGTGGACTAGCGGGAGATACGCAGTATTTT. Encoded protein: CASSLGGGLAGDTQYF.

V usage is TRBV6-6 and J usage is TRBJ2-1; 8 nucleotides match TRBD2. After removal of 8 bases from V and 7 bases from J, the junction contained 10 bases not matched to a gene. This CDR3 has 14 amino acids. Germline values: CDR1 MNHNY, CDR2 SVGAGI (reference sequence). In nucleotides, the CDR3 is TGTGCCAGCCAGACGAGCGGGAGAATAAATGAGCAGTTCTTC. Its translation: CASQTSGRINEQFF.

This clone was counted between two and nine times. The sample carries other DNA sequences with the same CDR3. The chain links TRBV14 to TRBJ2-7; D is unclear. This CDR3 comprises 12 residues. The V gene lost 1 base and the J gene lost 4 bases, with 5 bases spanning the gap. CDR1 SGHDN and CDR2 FVKESK come from the germline V gene. CDR3 protein: CASSQGVYEQYF. The CDR3 DNA is TGTGCCAGCAGCCAAGGCGTGTACGAGCAGTACTTC.

CDR3 nucleotide sequence: TGCGCCAGCAGCCTTCGGGACGGTGGTTCCTACGAGCAGTACTTC. Amino acid sequence: CASSLRDGGSYEQYF. The chain is built from TRBV4-1 and TRBJ2-7; D may match TRBD1 or TRBD2 (5 bases each). The germline gives CDR1 MGHRA, CDR2 YSYEKL. Deletions cut 4 bases from V and 1 base from J, with 14 bases between. This CDR3 spans 15 amino acids.

This clone was counted a few times. The rearrangement uses TRBV6-1 and TRBJ2-4; TRBD2 agrees at 14 bases. The CDR3 is made up of 17 amino acids. Germline trimming cut 2 bases from V and 6 bases from J; bases unmatched to any gene: 6. Germline CDR1 reads MNHNS; CDR2 reads SASEGT. Here the CDR3 reads CASSEFKTSGRGNIQYF. The CDR3 region has the DNA TGTGCCAGCAGTGAATTTAAGACTAGCGGGAGGGGAAACATTCAGTACTTC.

The rearrangement links TRBV18 to TRBJ2-5; 8 bases fit TRBD1. Trimming took 3 bases from V and 5 from J; bases not matched to a gene: 5. CDR1 is KGHSH, CDR2 LQKENI, per germline. This CDR3 spans 14 amino acids. The CDR3 sequence is CASSPMTGEETQYF. In DNA form, the CDR3 reads TGTGCCAGCTCACCTATGACAGGGGAGGAGACCCAGTACTTC.

CDR3 sequence: CASNGPWDEQFF. CDR3 bases: TGTGCCAGCAACGGGCCTTGGGATGAGCAGTTCTTC. This rearrangement joins TRBV27 to TRBJ2-1; D gene unclear. CDR1 and CDR2 (germline): MNHEY, SMNVEV (reference sequence). V lost 7 bases and J 8 bases, leaving 12 bases between the germline ends. The CDR3 sequence is 12 residues long.

This clone came up many times. CDR3 protein: CASIGTPRGGYTF. In DNA form, the CDR3 reads TGTGCCAGTATCGGGACTCCGAGGGGTGGCTACACCTTC. This chain uses TRBV19 with TRBJ1-2, with D possibly being TRBD1 (5 bases). Germline V CDR1 and CDR2: LNHDA, SQIVND (reference sequence). V was trimmed by 7 bases and J by 7 bases, leaving 16 bases between them. This CDR3 is built from 13 residues.

The rearrangement joins TRBV10-3 to TRBJ1-3; D is ambiguous. The V end lost 3 bases, the J end lost 1 base, and 10 bases lay between the germline ends. In germline, CDR1 is ENHRY, CDR2 SYGVKD. This CDR3 is built from 15 residues. The CDR3 loop is CAISDSTLSGNTIYF. Written as DNA, the CDR3 is TGTGCCATCAGTGACAGTACCTTATCTGGAAACACCATATATTTT.

There are a few counts of this clone. This chain joins TRBV19 and TRBJ1-2; TRBD1 agrees at 7 bases. The CDR3 loop spans 16 amino acids. V was pared by 4 bases and J by 8 bases, with 16 bases of the junction left unmatched. The germline gives CDR1 LNHDA, CDR2 SQIVND (reference sequence). CDR3 sequence reads: CASSSNSGQLLGGYTF. CDR3 DNA sequence: TGTGCCAGTAGTAGCAATTCGGGACAGCTATTGGGCGGCTACACCTTC.

The rearrangement uses TRBV11-3 and TRBJ2-7; D perhaps matches TRBD2 (6 bases). This CDR3 is 12 amino acids long. With 8 bases removed from V and 4 bases from J, the gap between germline ends came to 12 bases. Looked up from germline, CDR1 is SGHNT and CDR2 is YENEEA. This chain's CDR3 is CASGGRSYEQYF. CDR3 bases: TGTGCCAGCGGAGGGCGTTCTTACGAGCAGTACTTC.

The chain employs TRBV7-3 and TRBJ2-7; TRBD2 matches 11 bases. The CDR3 is 14 amino acids. V shed 2 bases, J shed 3 bases, and the junction held 0 bases outside the gene matches. Germline CDR1 reads SGHTA; CDR2 reads FQGTGA. In DNA form, the CDR3 reads TGTGCCAGCAGCTTACTAGCGGGAGGCTACGAGCAGTACTTC. Protein sequence: CASSLLAGGYEQYF. The full variable domain, completed using reference TRBV7-3 and TRBJ2-7, is GAGVSQTPSNKVTEKGKYVELRCDPISGHTALYWYRQSLGQGPEFLIYFQGTGAADDSGLPNDRFFAVRPEGSVSTLKIQRTERGDSAVYLCASSLLAGGYEQYFGPGTRLTVT.

The CDR3: CASSPPPTGGAVGHEQFF. The DNA of the CDR3 is TGTGCCAGCAGCCCCCCTCCGACGGGGGGGGCCGTCGGCCATGAGCAGTTCTTC. This chain uses TRBV5-4 with TRBJ2-1; 8 bases are shared with TRBD2. V gave up 4 bases and J gave up 8 bases; unmatched junction bases: 20. Germline values: CDR1 SGHNT, CDR2 YYREEE (reference sequence). This CDR3 has 18 amino acids.

The chain uses TRBV9 and TRBJ1-1; D unclear. This CDR3 region has 14 residues. Germline CDR1 SGDLS, CDR2 YYNGEE. The ends were cut back, 3 bases at V and 3 bases at J, with 12 bases in the middle. CDR3 nucleotide sequence: TGTGCCAGCAGCGCCGAAAGTAGGTACACTGAAGCTTTCTTT. Translation: CASSAESRYTEAFF.

The chain employs TRBV4-3 and TRBJ2-6; D gene ambiguous. Trimming stripped 8 bases from V and 1 base from J, with 12 bases between. The CDR3 totals 15 residues. CDR1 is LGHNA and CDR2 is YSLEER in the germline V gene. The DNA of the CDR3 is TGCGCCAGCCGCCGGTTCCCATCTGGGGCCAACGTCCTGACTTTC. It encodes CASRRFPSGANVLTF.

V is TRBV6-5 and J is TRBJ1-1, with 7 bases identical to TRBD1. The germline gives CDR1 MNHEY, CDR2 SVGAGI. This CDR3 region has 15 residues. V lost 0 bases and J lost 4; bases outside the gene matches: 5. Written as DNA, the CDR3 is TGTGCCAGCAGTTACTCGACAGGGTTCGGCACTGAAGCTTTCTTT. This sequence encodes CASSYSTGFGTEAFF.

The sample holds a few counts of this clone. This chain uses TRBV9 with TRBJ2-3; no clear D. V lost 2 bases and J lost 1, with 8 bases in between. This CDR3 contains 14 residues. Per germline, CDR1 SGDLS and CDR2 YYNGEE. The CDR3 here is CASSVSSGTDTQYF. The CDR3 nucleotides read TGTGCCAGCAGCGTTAGCTCGGGCACAGATACGCAGTATTTT.

Only one count was recorded for this clone. The chain uses TRBV6-4 and TRBJ2-5; no firm D call. Trimming cost V 4 bases and J 5 bases, with 11 bases left between them. Germline CDR1 MRHNA, CDR2 SNTAGT. The CDR3 length is 13 residues. DNA of the CDR3: TGTGCCAGCAGTGGAGTAGCTGGGGAGACCCAGTACTTC. It encodes CASSGVAGETQYF.

This clone was detected only a few times. The J gene is TRBJ2-5, the V gene TRBV18; maybe TRBD2 (5 bases). From germline, CDR1 is KGHSH and CDR2 LQKENI. The CDR3 has 15 amino acids. V was trimmed by 3 bases and J by 7 bases, leaving 18 bases between them. The DNA for the CDR3 is TGTGCCAGCTCACCGAGGAAGGACTTTAGGGCGACCCAGTACTTC. Residues: CASSPRKDFRATQYF. Full variable domain (rest looked up from reference TRBV18 and TRBJ2-5): NAGVMQNPRHLVRRRGQEARLRCSPMKGHSHVYWYRQLPEEGLKFMVYLQKENIIDESGMPKERFSAEFPKEGPSILRIQQVVRGDSAAYFCASSPRKDFRATQYFGPGTRLLVL.

The V gene is TRBV9, the J gene TRBJ1-3; possibly TRBD1 for D (5 bases). Germline V gene data show CDR1 as SGDLS and CDR2 as YYNGEE. The CDR3 totals 16 residues. V was trimmed by 5 bases and J by 0 bases, leaving 15 bases between them. The CDR3 reads CASSPGTSYSGNTIYF. The CDR3 DNA is TGTGCCAGCAGTCCCGGGACTTCCTACTCTGGAAACACCATATATTTT.

The table lists this clone with a few counts. V is TRBV28 and J is TRBJ2-4; D is possibly TRBD1 (5 bases). Trimming took 7 bases from V and 3 from J, leaving 16 bases between them. Germline lookup yields CDR1 MDHEN and CDR2 SYDVKM. This CDR3 spans 15 amino acids. CDR3 sequence: CASKDRPDDKNIQYF. The CDR3 DNA reads as TGTGCCAGCAAAGACAGACCCGATGACAAAAACATTCAGTACTTC.